Here is one T cell receptor (beta chain) with its context. This entry belongs to a study of cytomegalovirus exposure and HLA in healthy donors. With 60 Vbeta and 13 Jbeta primers, the PCR was carried out. The assay was immunoSEQ multiplex PCR, and TCRdb's table has in-frame clones only and misses some. The repertoire includes about 100,000 clones, under 80% of them detected once, and 14% sits in the top ten. This CDR3 is 18 amino acids long. Germline CDR1 reads SGHNT; CDR2 reads YYREEE (reference sequence). Trimming stripped 3 bases from V and 0 bases from J, with 22 bases between. The specimen was PBMCs. J is TRBJ2-7 and V is TRBV5-4; D possibly corresponds to TRBD1 (6 bases). This clonotype was sampled from a woman in her thirties or forties in good health and CMV-seropositive. CDR3 in DNA: TGTGCCAGCAGCTCCGGATCTAAGACAGGCCGCAGCTCCTACGAGCAGTACTTC. The encoded protein is CASSSGSKTGRSSYEQYF.